The 22 T cell receptor beta chains in this list originate from one sample, sequenced in a study of T cells in Graves' hyperthyroidism and ophthalmopathy. Using RNA transcripts as the source, TCR beta CDR3 regions were amplified. HTBI primers were employed in a first-round RT-PCR of the TCR CDR3. TCRdb analysed the multiplex PCR reads with MiXCR anew, one entry per CDR3 protein. The sample has some 530,000 distinct CDR3 sequences, under 25% seen once. The sequenced material came from blood. The receptors here all came from a woman aged 70 to 79 with Graves' ophthalmopathy.

CDR3 residues: CASSLGWGNQPQHF. The CDR3 coding sequence is TGTGCCAGCAGCCTCGGTTGGGGCAATCAGCCCCAGCATTTT. The chain is built from TRBV3-1 and TRBJ1-5; D is undetermined. The CDR3 spans 14 residues. The V and J ends lost 4 bases and 2 bases respectively, with 9 bases between them. CDR1 and CDR2 (germline): LGHDT, YNNKEL (reference sequence).

The chain employs TRBV20-1 and TRBJ2-7, with 7 positions matching TRBD1. CDR1 and CDR2 from the germline V gene are DFQATT and SNEGSKA (reference sequence). CDR3 size: 15 residues. With V trimmed by 6 bases and J by 3 bases, 14 bases remained unmatched. CDR3: CSATPRDSAIYEQYF. The CDR3 nucleotides are TGCAGTGCCACCCCCCGGGACAGTGCGATCTACGAGCAGTACTTC.

The chain employs TRBV3-1 and TRBJ1-5, with a possible D match to TRBD1 (5 bases). V lost 2 bases and J 5 bases, leaving 16 bases between the germline ends. The CDR3 covers 16 residues. The germline CDR1 and CDR2 sequences are LGHDT and YNNKEL (reference sequence). CDR3 amino acids: CASSQRLTEAHQPQHF. The CDR3 DNA reads as TGTGCCAGCAGCCAACGGCTGACAGAGGCGCATCAGCCCCAGCATTTT.

In this sample, this clonotype turned up many times. The gene calls are TRBV28 and TRBJ1-2; perhaps TRBD1 as D (6 bases). The length of the CDR3 is 16 residues. V dropped 5 bases and J dropped 2 bases, with 18 bases sitting between them. Germline CDR1 is MDHEN and CDR2 is SYDVKM. CDR3 in DNA: TGTGCCAGCAGTCGGGGCCGGGGGCACGGCAACTATGGCTACACCTTC. Amino acid sequence: CASSRGRGHGNYGYTF.

This clonotype has at least ten counts. This chain connects TRBV12-3 or TRBV12-4 to TRBJ2-7, with TRBD2 identical over 7 bases. This CDR3 has 15 amino acids. V gave up 4 bases and J gave up 0 bases; unmatched junction bases: 6. The CDR3 here is CASSWSGGGSYEQYF. The DNA for the CDR3 is TGTGCCAGCAGTTGGAGTGGGGGGGGCTCCTACGAGCAGTACTTC.

This clonotype was found a few times. The CDR3 here is CASSEFNFEPGNTEAFF. The CDR3 nucleotides read TGTGCCAGCAGTGAATTTAATTTCGAGCCAGGGAACACTGAAGCTTTCTTT. This chain connects TRBV6-1 to TRBJ1-1, with D unresolved. Germline CDR1 is MNHNS and CDR2 is SASEGT. The V end was cut by 2 bases, the J end by 1 base, with 17 bases between. The CDR3 loop spans 17 amino acids.

This clonotype was seen more than once but under ten times. This sequence joins TRBV6-1 and TRBJ1-6; D unresolved. V was shortened by 8 bases and J by 5 bases, with 13 bases between the two germline ends. Germline CDR1 and CDR2: MNHNS and SASEGT. The CDR3 has 14 residues. CDR3: CASLRHGDNSPLHF. CDR3 coding DNA: TGTGCCAGCCTTCGACACGGCGATAATTCACCCCTCCACTTT.

This clonotype was seen only a few times. The chain recombines TRBV20-1 with TRBJ2-3, with 7 bases fitting TRBD2. Germline CDR1 is DFQATT and CDR2 is SNEGSKA (reference sequence). V shed 6 bases, J shed 2 bases, and the junction held 5 bases outside the gene matches. This CDR3 has 13 amino acids. CDR3 region: CSALGLPTDTQYF. CDR3 coding DNA: TGCAGTGCACTGGGACTACCCACAGATACGCAGTATTTT.

Regarding this clonotype: The junction shows a germline mismatch at one end, possibly a read error. The chain has TRBV7-9 and TRBJ2-7, with 9 bases that match TRBD1. The CDR3 runs to 15 residues. Per germline, CDR1 SEHNR and CDR2 FQNEAQ (reference sequence). CDR3 sequence (DNA): TGTCCCAGCAGCTTTCATGGGACAGGGCGCGACGAGCAGTACTTC. Its translation: CPSSFHGTGRDEQYF.

This sequence joins TRBV5-1 and TRBJ2-7; 9 bases agree with TRBD2. The germline gives CDR1 SGHRS, CDR2 YFSETQ. V shed 2 bases, J shed 7 bases, and the junction held 7 bases outside the gene matches. CDR3 size: 14 residues. The CDR3 DNA sequence: TGCGCCAGCAGCTTTAGCGGGAGCCTGGCTGAGCAGTACTTC. Residues: CASSFSGSLAEQYF. The variable domain in full, completed from reference TRBV5-1 and TRBJ2-7, reads KAGVTQTPRYLIKTRGQQVTLSCSPISGHRSVSWYQQTPGQGLQFLFEYFSETQRNKGNFPGRFSGRQFSNSRSEMNVSTLELGDSALYLCASSFSGSLAEQYFGPGTRLTVT.

This clonotype was observed many times. The V and J genes are TRBV12-3 or TRBV12-4 and TRBJ1-1, with 12 bases fitting TRBD1. The V and J ends lost 4 bases and 6 bases, in that order; junction bases with no gene match: 3. This CDR3 has 14 amino acids. CDR3 in DNA: TGTGCCAGCAGTTCCGGGACAGGGGGCCCTGAAGCTTTCTTT. This translates into CASSSGTGGPEAFF.

The chain joins TRBV5-1 to TRBJ2-1; D not certain. Trimming removed 4 bases from V and 5 bases from J, with 7 bases in between. Germline V gene data show CDR1 as SGHRS and CDR2 as YFSETQ. This CDR3 contains 12 residues. As DNA, the CDR3 is TGCGCCAGCAGCCATTCCCACAATGAGCAGTTCTTC. This sequence encodes CASSHSHNEQFF.

This clonotype has just a few counts. This chain connects TRBV6-1 to TRBJ1-6, with a tentative D call TRBD1 (5 bases). CDR3 length equals 13 residues. Deletions cut 1 base from V and 10 bases from J, with 8 bases between. Germline V gene sequence: CDR1 MNHNS, CDR2 SASEGT. CDR3 residues: CASSEGGESPLHF. CDR3 sequence (DNA): TGTGCCAGCAGTGAAGGAGGGGAGTCACCCCTCCACTTT.

This clonotype occurred a few times. The rearrangement joins TRBV6-2 or TRBV6-3 to TRBJ2-5; D not resolved. V lost 10 bases to trimming and J lost 12 bases, with 27 bases between them. Germline values: CDR1 MNHEY, CDR2 SVGEGT. The CDR3 totals 14 residues. CDR3 sequence reads: CANKRGLRSTPEYF. The CDR3 coding sequence is TGTGCCAACAAGCGTGGGTTGCGGTCCACTCCTGAGTACTTC.

Many counts were recorded for this clonotype. The chain carries TRBV2 and TRBJ1-2; D remains unclear. V shed 2 bases and J shed 4 bases, with 11 bases lying between them. The CDR3 covers 14 residues. CDR1 is SNHLY, CDR2 FYNNEI, per germline. In DNA, the CDR3 is TGTGCCAGCAGTGAAATTACTTCGGGCTATGGCTACACCTTC. This sequence encodes CASSEITSGYGYTF.

The gene calls are TRBV25-1 and TRBJ2-3; 9 positions match TRBD1. J gave up 6 bases and V 3 bases, and 7 bases lay outside the gene matches. The CDR3 is made up of 15 amino acids. Germline CDR1 MGHDK, CDR2 SYGVNS. CDR3 coding DNA: TGTGCCAGCAGTGACCTTGGACAGGGGTGGGATACGCAGTATTTT. As protein: CASSDLGQGWDTQYF.

This clonotype has more than one count but fewer than ten. CDR3 amino acids: CASSLRGHGSKNIQYF. CDR3 coding DNA: TGTGCCAGCAGCCTACGTGGCCACGGATCCAAAAACATTCAGTACTTC. This chain links TRBV3-1 with TRBJ2-4, with D hard to call. Looked up from germline, CDR1 is LGHDT and CDR2 is YNNKEL (reference sequence). The V end lost 4 bases, the J end lost 2 bases, and 15 bases lay between the germline ends. This CDR3 region has 16 residues.

The J gene is TRBJ1-4, the V gene TRBV5-4; D gene ambiguous. Germline V gives CDR1 SGHNT, CDR2 YYREEE (reference sequence). Trimming took off 5 bases at V and 4 bases at J, with 12 bases between the two ends. The CDR3 loop spans 14 amino acids. CDR3 protein: CASRLELSNEKLFF. DNA for the CDR3: TGTGCCAGCAGGCTCGAGTTGAGTAATGAAAAACTGTTTTTT.

This clonotype was seen a few times. The junction departs from the called germline gene at one end, perhaps through a read error. The chain combines TRBV19 with TRBJ2-2, with D unresolved. Germline V lookup: CDR1 LNHDA, CDR2 SQIVND (reference sequence). The CDR3 loop spans 14 amino acids. CDR3 amino acids: CASSIEVGTGELFF. The CDR3 DNA reads as TGTGCCAGTAGCATAGAGGTCGGGACCGGGGAGCTGTTTTTT.

This clonotype was counted between two and nine times. The chain links TRBV3-1 to TRBJ2-1; no clear D. This CDR3 is built from 12 residues. Trimming cost V 0 bases and J 5 bases, with 2 bases left between them. CDR1 is LGHDT, CDR2 YNNKEL, per germline (reference sequence). The DNA of the CDR3 is TGTGCCAGCAGCCAAGAAAACAATGAGCAGTTCTTC. Translation: CASSQENNEQFF.

The rearrangement uses TRBV10-3 and TRBJ1-6, with 7 bases fitting TRBD1. This CDR3 has 12 residues. Losses at the gene ends were 10 bases for V and 7 bases for J; bases not matched to a gene: 4. The germline V gene encodes CDR1 ENHRY and CDR2 SYGVKD. CDR3 DNA sequence: TGTGCCACCCGACAGGGAAATTCACCCCTCCACTTT. Amino acid sequence: CATRQGNSPLHF.

The chain uses TRBV6-9 and TRBJ2-7; 8 bases map to TRBD1. Germline V gene lookup returns CDR1 MNHGY and CDR2 SVAAGI. V was clipped by 3 bases and J by 3 bases; unmatched bases: 10. This CDR3 comprises 16 residues. CDR3 sequence (DNA): TGTGCCAGCAGTTACCGGGCGGGACAGGTGAACTACGAGCAGTACTTC. This gives the protein CASSYRAGQVNYEQYF.